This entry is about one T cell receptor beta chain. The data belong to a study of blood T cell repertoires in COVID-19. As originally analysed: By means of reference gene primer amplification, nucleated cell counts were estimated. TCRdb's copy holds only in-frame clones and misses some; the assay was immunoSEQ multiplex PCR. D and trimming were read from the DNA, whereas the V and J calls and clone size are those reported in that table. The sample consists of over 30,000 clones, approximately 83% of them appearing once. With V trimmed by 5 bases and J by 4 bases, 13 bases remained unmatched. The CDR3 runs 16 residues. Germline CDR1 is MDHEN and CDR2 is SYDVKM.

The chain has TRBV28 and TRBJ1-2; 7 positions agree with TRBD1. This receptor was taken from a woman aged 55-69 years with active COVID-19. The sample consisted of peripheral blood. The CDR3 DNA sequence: TGTGCCAGCAGTACGACAGGGTCTTCGCCTGTCTATGGCTACACCTTC. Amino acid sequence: CASSTTGSSPVYGYTF.